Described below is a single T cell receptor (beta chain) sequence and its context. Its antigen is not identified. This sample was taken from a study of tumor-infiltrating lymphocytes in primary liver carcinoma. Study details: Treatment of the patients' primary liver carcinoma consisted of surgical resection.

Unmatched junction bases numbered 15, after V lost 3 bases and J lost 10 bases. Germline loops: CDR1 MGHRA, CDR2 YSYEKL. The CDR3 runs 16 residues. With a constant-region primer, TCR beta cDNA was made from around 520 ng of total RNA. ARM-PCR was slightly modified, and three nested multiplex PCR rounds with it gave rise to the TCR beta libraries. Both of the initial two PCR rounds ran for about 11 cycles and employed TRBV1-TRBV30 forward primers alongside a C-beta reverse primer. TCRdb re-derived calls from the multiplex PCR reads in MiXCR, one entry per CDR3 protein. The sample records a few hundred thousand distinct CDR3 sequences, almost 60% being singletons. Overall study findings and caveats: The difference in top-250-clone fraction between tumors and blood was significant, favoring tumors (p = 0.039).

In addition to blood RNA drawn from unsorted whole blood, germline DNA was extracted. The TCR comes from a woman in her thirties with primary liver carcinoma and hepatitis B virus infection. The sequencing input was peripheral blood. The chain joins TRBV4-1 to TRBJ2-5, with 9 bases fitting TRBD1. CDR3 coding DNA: TGCGCCAGCAGCCAGGGCCCCACAGGGGGCTGGGAAATCCAGTACTTC. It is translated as CASSQGPTGGWEIQYF.